This T cell receptor (beta chain) was retrieved from a study of CD8+CD57+ T cells in acquired aplastic anemia (dated 2018 in TCRdb). With respect to the entire study: Extracted DNA from sorted CD4+ and CD8+ cells averaged approximately 3.4 ug, ranging from about 0.19 to 30 ug. A CD8+CD57+ expansion meant a frequency higher than the mean frequency seen in healthy subjects.

Study-wide conclusions, independent of this receptor: Although under 35 CD8+ CDR3 sequences were shared by patients and controls, these sequences appeared highly expressed in patients and within the immunodominant clones of patients. No significant difference in CD8+ Simpson's diversity was found between patients and healthy controls (P=0.060).

CDR1 and CDR2 are drawn from the germline V gene (reference sequence): SEHNR, FQNEAQ. From its cysteine to its phenylalanine, the CDR3 spans 14 amino acids. Only the CDR3 region is kept as DNA, spanning 42 bases read in frame from base 1. V has 5 bases trimmed and J has 10 bases trimmed; junction bases matching no gene number 8. Profiling of TCR beta VDJ combinations and CDR3 sequences used genomic DNA as the template. TCR repertoire sequencing was run on an Illumina HiSeq 2000. In the original analysis: TRBV/TRBJ rearrangement plots, CDR3 size and DJ length profiles, and Simpson's diversity index were used to evaluate the repertoires. The most abundant DNA sequence in the deep sequencing data was defined as the immunodominant clone. CDR3 amino acid sequences were checked for sharing across subjects and were also compared against the VDJdb database and published repertoires. The raw public data were reprocessed by TCRdb itself: fastp quality trimming at Q25, MiXCR clonotype calling, in-frame beta chains only. Rows with a matching CDR3 protein are joined into one entry that keeps the most common DNA and genes. These V and J calls originate from TCRdb's pipeline instead of the authors' own analysis. Present in this sample are about 160,000 distinct CDR3 sequences, approximately 44% of which were seen just once. Roughly 3.5% of the sample is in the top ten clones.

As to this clonotype: Its cognate antigen has yet to be identified. No per-base quality is available; no much larger clone lies one base away.

Expansion of CD8+CD57+ cells had been shown by flow cytometry in the patients chosen for sequencing. Severe acquired aplastic anemia was diagnosed in all patients according to International Study of Aplastic Anemia and Agranulocytosis and Camitta criteria. At the time blood was sampled, none of the patients had received any therapy. The study deep-sequenced TCR repertoires of sorted CD4+ and CD8+ blood T cells from severe aplastic anemia patients and healthy subjects. Patients were enrolled under clinicaltrials.gov protocols 00001620, 01623167, 00001397, 00071045, 00081523 and 00961064 in the USA. Ficoll-Paque density gradient centrifugation was used to isolate peripheral blood mononuclear cells. CD4+ and CD8+ T cells were sorted by FACS or magnetic beads before DNA extraction.

This clonotype was obtained from a human donor with aplastic anemia. The sample was sorted CD4+, CD8+, or CD8+CD57+ T cells (not recorded which) from PBMCs. The rearranged segments are TRBV7-9 and TRBJ1-6, and TRBD1 aligns with 7 junction nucleotides. The CDR3 reads CASSPRTGVSPLHF. Read as DNA, the sequence is TGTGCCAGCAGCCCTAGGACAGGAGTGTCACCCCTCCACTTT.